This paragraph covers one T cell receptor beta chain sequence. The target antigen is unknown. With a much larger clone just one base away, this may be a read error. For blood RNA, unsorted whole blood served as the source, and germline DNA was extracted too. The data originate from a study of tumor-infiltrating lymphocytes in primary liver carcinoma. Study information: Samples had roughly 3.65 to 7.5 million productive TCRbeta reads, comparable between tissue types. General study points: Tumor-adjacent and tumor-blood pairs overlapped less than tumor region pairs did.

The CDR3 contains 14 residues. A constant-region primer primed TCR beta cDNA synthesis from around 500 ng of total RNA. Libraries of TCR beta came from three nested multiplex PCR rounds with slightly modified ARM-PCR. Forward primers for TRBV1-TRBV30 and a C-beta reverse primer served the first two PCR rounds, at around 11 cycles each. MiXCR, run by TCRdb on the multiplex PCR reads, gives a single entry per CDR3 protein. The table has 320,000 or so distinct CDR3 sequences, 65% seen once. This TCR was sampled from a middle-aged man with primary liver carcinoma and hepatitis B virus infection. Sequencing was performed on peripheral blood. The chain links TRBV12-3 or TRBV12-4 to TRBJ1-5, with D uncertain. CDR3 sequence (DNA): TGTGCCAGCTGTTTGGGGTCAGCTTTTTTGCCCCAGCATTTT. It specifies CASCLGSAFLPQHF.